This T cell receptor beta chain was identified in a study of blood T cells in healthy people across ages. Alongside a J-beta primer mix, a sample-barcoded 5' primer served in a second PCR lasting about 7 to 11 cycles. TCRdb fed the 5' RACE reads into MiXCR, producing one record per CDR3 protein. The sample has about 800,000 distinct CDR3 sequences; 20% to 30% are singletons. J lost 3 bases, V lost 6 bases, and 9 bases had no gene match. The CDR3 runs 15 residues. CDR1 is SNHLY, CDR2 FYNNEI, per germline. These sequences were also reported in another study, on T cells of mothers and their children. As that report states: Per mother, over 9 million TCR beta CDR3 reads were obtained; per child, approximately 3.2 million. Among related mother-child pairs, overlap was slightly higher than in unrelated pairs, though not significantly.

Sequenced input: blood. The chain uses TRBV2 and TRBJ1-2; 8 bases agree with TRBD1. The receptor was derived from a boy aged 5-17 years in good health. This chain's CDR3 is CASREQGARDYGYTF. The CDR3 nucleotides read TGTGCCAGCAGAGAGCAGGGGGCGAGGGACTATGGCTACACCTTC. Full variable domain (remainder filled in from reference TRBV2 and TRBJ1-2): EPEVTQTPSHQVTQMGQEVILRCVPISNHLYFYWYRQILGQKVEFLVSFYNNEISEKSEIFDDQFSVERPDGSNFTLKIRSTKLEDSAMYFCASREQGARDYGYTFGSGTRLTVV.